This section outlines one TCR beta chain sequence together with its context. The antigen is undetermined. Libraries were prepared by immunoSEQ multiplex PCR; TCRdb keeps only in-frame clonotypes and omits some of them. This table has around 110,000 clones, about nine tenths appearing once. This sample is part of a study of graft-versus-host responses after intestinal transplantation. The ends lost 6 bases at V and 3 bases at J; junction bases unmatched: 8. This CDR3 is built from 15 residues. Looked up from germline, CDR1 is SGHNT and CDR2 is YENEEA. Study outcomes and limitations: Marrow from the recipient contained GvH clones, some of which had appeared first in ileum or blood.

The TCR sequence derives from a human donor who received an intestinal transplant. This rearrangement joins TRBV11-3 to TRBJ2-3, with 8 bases that match TRBD2. The sequenced sample was unstimulated CD4+ T cells sorted from spleen or lymph node cells, obtained before intestinal transplant. The CDR3 DNA reads as TGTGCCAGCAGTTCTAGCGGGCTCCGAACAGATACGCAGTATTTT. This sequence encodes CASSSSGLRTDTQYF. Complete variable domain (other parts from reference TRBV11-3 and TRBJ2-3): EAGVVQSPRYKIIEKKQPVAFWCNPISGHNTLYWYLQNLGQGPELLIRYENEEAVDDSQLPKDRFSAERLKGVDSTLKIQPAELGDSAVYLCASSSSGLRTDTQYFGPGTRLTVL.